These 5 T cell receptor beta chains were sequenced from one sample in a study of blood T cell repertoires in COVID-19. The protocol was immunoSEQ multiplex PCR, while the TCRdb copy is restricted to in-frame clones and leaves out a portion. The sample gives about 200,000 clones, 65% to 85% of which show up once; around 30% is in the top ten. The sample taken for sequencing was peripheral blood. These receptors were taken from a man aged 35-49 years with acute or convalescent COVID-19.

This clone was seen once. The chain joins TRBV7-9 to TRBJ1-2; D gene unclear. Trimming pared 5 bases from V and 2 bases from J, leaving 15 bases between. Germline V gene sequence: CDR1 SEHNR, CDR2 FQNEAQ (reference sequence). The CDR3 extends over 15 amino acids. CDR3: CASSPPNRENYGYTF. CDR3 bases: TGTGCCAGCAGCCCTCCCAACAGAGAAAACTATGGCTACACCTTC.

This chain uses TRBV5-1 with TRBJ2-2; TRBD2 is a possible D gene (5 bases). Germline assignment: CDR1 SGHRS and CDR2 YFSETQ. V was shortened by 4 bases and J by 1 base, with 14 bases between the two germline ends. The CDR3 sequence is 16 residues long. Here the CDR3 reads CASSPTIPMNTGELFF. The DNA for the CDR3 is TGCGCCAGCAGCCCGACTATACCTATGAACACCGGGGAGCTGTTTTTT.

J is TRBJ1-2 and V is TRBV5-1; 8 nucleotides line up with TRBD1. Per germline, CDR1 SGHRS and CDR2 YFSETQ. The CDR3 loop spans 15 amino acids. Unmatched junction bases numbered 6, after V lost 0 bases and J lost 5 bases. The CDR3 is CASSLDPGTGYGYTF. Here the CDR3 DNA reads TGCGCCAGCAGCTTGGACCCCGGGACAGGATATGGCTACACCTTC.

CDR3 protein: CASRTGGIYEQYF. The CDR3 DNA is TGTGCCAGCAGGACAGGGGGGATCTACGAGCAGTACTTC. The V call is TRBV28, the J call TRBJ2-7; TRBD1 aligns across 9 bases. V shed 6 bases and J 3 bases; nucleotides not matched to a gene: 3. This CDR3 region has 13 residues. Germline assignment: CDR1 MDHEN and CDR2 SYDVKM.

The chain links TRBV7-2 to TRBJ2-7; 11 positions match TRBD2. Germline V lookup: CDR1 SGHTA, CDR2 FQGNSA. The V gene end was trimmed by 1 base and the J gene end by 7 bases; junction bases not matched to a gene: 6. The CDR3 is 15 residues long. In nucleotides, the CDR3 is TGTGCCAGCAGCTTAGAAACTAGCGGGAGATTTGAGCAGTACTTC. As protein: CASSLETSGRFEQYF.